The clone carrying this TCR beta chain was picked up a small number of times. The sample belongs to a study of blood T cell repertoires in COVID-19. About the study: T cells, B-cell-depleted T cells, or PBMCs supplied cDNA or gDNA.

Germline-derived CDR1 and CDR2 are MNHNY and SVGAGI (reference sequence). Trimming took 7 bases from V and 3 from J; bases not matched to a gene: 9. The CDR3 extends over 15 amino acids. Authors' methods: For nucleated cells, counts were estimated from reference gene primer amplification. TCRdb keeps only in-frame clones here, not all; method: immunoSEQ multiplex PCR. V and J calls and clone size are copied from that table; D and trimming were computed from the DNA. Here the sample spans tens of thousands of clones, over 70% being singletons. The chain couples TRBV6-6 to TRBJ1-3, with 7 bases fitting TRBD1. This receptor was obtained from a woman in her 50s with acute or convalescent COVID-19. The specimen was peripheral blood. The CDR3 DNA follows: TGTGCCAGCAACCTAGACAGGGTGTATGGAAACACCATATATTTT. Translating gives CASNLDRVYGNTIYF.